This note documents a single T cell receptor (beta chain) sequence. Original processing notes: How many nucleated cells were present was estimated from reference gene primer amplification. Assay used: immunoSEQ multiplex PCR; TCRdb lists only in-frame clones, some missing. V and J calls and clone size follow that table, whereas D and trimming were derived from the DNA. Found here are about 45,000 clones, approximately 87% of them singletons; the top ten hold 7.5% to 10%. Germline V gene sequence: CDR1 SGHTA, CDR2 FQGNSA. The CDR3 runs 13 residues. V lost 5 bases to trimming and J lost 4 bases, with 11 bases between them. This sample is part of a study of blood T cell repertoires in COVID-19. Across the whole study: The United States, Italy and Spain provided the acute and convalescent COVID-19 samples. T cells, B-cell-depleted T cells, or PBMCs supplied cDNA or gDNA.

The sample was peripheral blood. The chain employs TRBV7-2 and TRBJ2-5; D is perhaps TRBD1 (6 bases). This receptor was taken from a human donor in a cohort sampled during active COVID-19. CDR3: CASSPDSGETQYF. DNA for the CDR3: TGTGCCAGCAGCCCGGACAGCGGAGAGACCCAGTACTTC.